What follows are 2 T cell receptor beta chains derived from one specimen sequenced in a study of T cells in Graves' hyperthyroidism and ophthalmopathy (dated by TCRdb to the late 2010s). The method was multiplex PCR. The sample was run on an Illumina HiSeq 2000. Amplification of TCR beta CDR3 regions was carried out from RNA transcripts. A first-round RT-PCR of the TCR CDR3 used the HTBI primer set with the Qiagen OneStep RT-PCR kit. The public reads were quality trimmed at Q25 with fastp and then assembled into clones with MiXCR by TCRdb, keeping productive beta chains. Each entry merges the rows of one CDR3 protein and shows their most common DNA and genes. This sample holds under 350,000 distinct CDR3 sequences; roughly 20% were observed only once. The top ten hold less than 65% of the sample. Sequencing input: blood. The source of these receptors is a woman aged 45-65 years with Graves' hyperthyroidism.

The table lists this clonotype with many counts. This chain connects TRBV30 to TRBJ1-1; D is uncertain. V was trimmed by 3 bases and J by 0 bases, leaving 8 bases between them. The germline gives CDR1 GTSNPN, CDR2 SVGIG (reference sequence). CDR3 length: 13 residues. The CDR3 nucleotides read TGTGCCTGGAGATGGGCCGTGAACACTGAAGCTTTCTTT. Translated, it gives CAWRWAVNTEAFF.

The chain has TRBV7-9 and TRBJ1-4; possible D gene TRBD1, 6 bases. Trimming removed 4 bases at V and 4 bases at J, with 16 bases between. CDR3 length: 16 amino acids. Germline CDR1 reads SEHNR; CDR2 reads FQNEAQ (reference sequence). CDR3 region: CASSSLQGQVNEKLFF. CDR3 in DNA: TGTGCCAGCAGCTCCCTCCAGGGGCAGGTTAATGAAAAACTGTTTTTT. Drawing the rest from reference TRBV7-9 and TRBJ1-4, the complete variable domain is DTGVSQNPRHKITKRGQNVTFRCDPISEHNRLYWYRQTLGQGPEFLTYFQNEAQLEKSRLLSDRFSAERPKGSFSTLEIQRTEQGDSAMYLCASSSLQGQVNEKLFFGSGTQLSVL.